Reported below is one TCR beta chain. Antigen specificity is unknown. The sample belongs to a study of CD8+ T cells in alopecia areata. Treatment denoted: oral pan-JAK inhibitor, 5-10 mg twice daily. Overall study results and limits: With tofacitinib ongoing, many expanded lesional clones persisted in both scalp and blood. Clonality in the scalp and expanded CD8+ clones ranked among the top 100 were significantly decreased by tofacitinib.

Extraction and reverse transcription of RNA yielded cDNA as the sequencing template. Only in-frame clones appear in the TCRdb table, and some are missing; sequencing was by immunoSEQ multiplex PCR. This table holds about 290,000 clones, 55% to 70% found once. Between the trimmed V and J ends, which lost 1 base and 7 bases, there was a span of 13 bases. The CDR3 covers 15 residues. CDR1 and CDR2 (germline): MGHRA, YSYEKL. This clonotype was sampled from a human donor with alopecia areata. The rearrangement links TRBV4-1 to TRBJ2-2; D ambiguous. The specimen was CD4+ T cells sorted from blood, collected at week 24, from a patient treated with tofacitinib. The CDR3 bases are TGCGCCAGCAGCCAAGCCAAGGGTCTCGACGGGGAGCTGTTTTTT. It specifies CASSQAKGLDGELFF.